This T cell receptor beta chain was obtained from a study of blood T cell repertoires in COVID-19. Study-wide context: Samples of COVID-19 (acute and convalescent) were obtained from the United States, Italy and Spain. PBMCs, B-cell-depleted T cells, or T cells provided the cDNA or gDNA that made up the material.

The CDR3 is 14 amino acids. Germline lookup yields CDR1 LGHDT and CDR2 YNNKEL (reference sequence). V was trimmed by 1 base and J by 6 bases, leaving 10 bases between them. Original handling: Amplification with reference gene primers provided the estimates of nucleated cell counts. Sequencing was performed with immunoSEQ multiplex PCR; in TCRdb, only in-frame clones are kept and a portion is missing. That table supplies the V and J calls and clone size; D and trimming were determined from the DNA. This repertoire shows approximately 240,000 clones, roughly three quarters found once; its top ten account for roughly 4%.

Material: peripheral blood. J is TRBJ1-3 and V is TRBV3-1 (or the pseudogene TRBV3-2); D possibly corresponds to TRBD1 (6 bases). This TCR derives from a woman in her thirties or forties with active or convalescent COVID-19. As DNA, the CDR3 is TGTGCCAGCAGCCAAGGAGGGGGACCAAACACCATATATTTT. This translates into CASSQGGGPNTIYF.